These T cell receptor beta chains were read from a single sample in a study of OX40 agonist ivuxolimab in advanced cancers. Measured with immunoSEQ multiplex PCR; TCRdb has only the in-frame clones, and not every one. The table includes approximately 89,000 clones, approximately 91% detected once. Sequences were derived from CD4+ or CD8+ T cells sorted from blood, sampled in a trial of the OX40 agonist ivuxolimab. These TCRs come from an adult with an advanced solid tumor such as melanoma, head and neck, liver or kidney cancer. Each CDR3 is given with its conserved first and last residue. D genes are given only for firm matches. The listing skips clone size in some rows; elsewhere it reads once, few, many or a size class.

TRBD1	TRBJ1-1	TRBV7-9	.	CASSIGTGAVTEAFF	TGTGCCAGCAGCATTGGGACAGGGGCGGTAACTGAAGCTTTCTTT
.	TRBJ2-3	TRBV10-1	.	CASSESGTSRADTQYF	TGCGCCAGCAGTGAGTCCGGTACTAGTCGCGCAGATACGCAGTATTTT
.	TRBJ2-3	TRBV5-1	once	CASSLDAEIGAYTQYF	TGCGCCAGCAGCTTGGACGCCGAAATCGGGGCTTATACGCAGTATTTT
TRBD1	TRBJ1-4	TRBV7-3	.	CASSRQGAGEKLFF	TGTGCCAGCAGTCGACAGGGGGCGGGAGAAAAACTGTTTTTT
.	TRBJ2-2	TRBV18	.	CASSPPSRWNTGELFF	TGTGCCAGCTCACCACCGAGTAGATGGAACACCGGGGAGCTGTTTTTT
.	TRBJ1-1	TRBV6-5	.	CASSYSEGREAFF	TGTGCCAGCAGTTACTCGGAGGGGCGTGAAGCTTTCTTT
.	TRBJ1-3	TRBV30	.	CASDPGTTGGNTIYF	TGTGCCTCGGATCCGGGAACTACGGGGGGAAACACCATATATTTT
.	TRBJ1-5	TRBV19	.	CASSTRRDNQPQHF	TGTGCCAGTAGTACACGCAGGGACAATCAGCCCCAGCATTTT
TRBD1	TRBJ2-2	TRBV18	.	CASSLGTGDTGELFF	TGTGCCAGCTCCCTCGGGACAGGGGACACCGGGGAGCTGTTTTTT
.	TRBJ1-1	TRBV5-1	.	CASSLVTGDTEAFF	TGCGCCAGCAGCTTGGTAACTGGGGACACTGAAGCTTTCTTT
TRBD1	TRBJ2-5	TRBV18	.	CASSPLGQGQGETQYF	TGTGCCAGCTCACCGCTCGGACAGGGTCAGGGGGAGACCCAGTACTTC
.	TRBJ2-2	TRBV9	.	CASSVEADSKGGLFF	TGTGCCAGCAGCGTAGAGGCAGACTCAAAGGGAGGGCTGTTTTTT
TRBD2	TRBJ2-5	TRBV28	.	CASQPWASGRPGQKETQYF	TGTGCCAGCCAACCATGGGCTAGCGGGAGGCCAGGCCAAAAGGAGACCCAGTACTTC
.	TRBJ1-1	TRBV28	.	CASPSPLNTEAFF	TGTGCCAGCCCCTCCCCTCTGAACACTGAAGCTTTCTTT
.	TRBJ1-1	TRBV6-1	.	CASTQGPEAFF	TGTGCCAGCACCCAGGGACCTGAAGCTTTCTTT
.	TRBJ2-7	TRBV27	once	CASSTLSGTVGMHF	TGTGCCAGCAGTACACTATCCGGGACGGTGGGGATGCACTTC
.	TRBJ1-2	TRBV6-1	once	CASSEVGAAYGYTF	TGTGCCAGCAGTGAAGTTGGGGCAGCCTATGGCTACACCTTC